Each of the 5 T cell receptor beta chains below was sequenced from the same sample in a study of CD8+ T cells in alopecia areata. Investigators isolated RNA and reverse transcribed it into cDNA to act as the sequencing template. The method was immunoSEQ multiplex PCR; TCRdb's version includes in-frame clones alone and lacks a portion of them. The repertoire holds 150,000 or so clones, about 86% seen once, with about 13% in the top ten. Treatment meaning: oral pan-JAK inhibitor, 5-10 mg twice daily. The source was CD8+ T cells sorted from blood, collected at week 4, from a patient treated with tofacitinib. Receptor source: a human donor with alopecia areata.

The chain uses TRBV30 and TRBJ2-3; 7 bases agree with TRBD2. CDR1 is GTSNPN and CDR2 is SVGIG in the germline V gene (reference sequence). This CDR3 has 16 amino acids. The V gene end was trimmed by 5 bases and the J gene end by 0 bases; junction bases not matched to a gene: 11. CDR3 DNA: TGTGCCTGGGATCGCGGGACTACCTATAGCACAGATACGCAGTATTTT. Translation: CAWDRGTTYSTDTQYF.

The J gene is TRBJ2-1, the V gene TRBV7-8; perhaps TRBD1 as D (5 bases). The ends were cut back, 5 bases at V and 5 bases at J, with 7 bases in the middle. The CDR3 extends over 12 amino acids. The V gene's germline CDR1 is SGHVS and CDR2 FQNEAQ. CDR3 in amino acids: CASSDSDNEQFF. CDR3 DNA: TGTGCCAGCAGCGACAGCGACAATGAGCAGTTCTTC.

The rearrangement joins TRBV28 to TRBJ1-6; D remains ambiguous. The CDR3 is made up of 15 amino acids. Trimming left V 2 bases short and J 6 bases short, with 11 bases between. The germline V gene encodes CDR1 MDHEN and CDR2 SYDVKM. CDR3 in amino acids: CASSLRWEGNSPLHF. DNA for the CDR3: TGTGCCAGCAGTTTAAGATGGGAGGGTAATTCACCCCTCCACTTT.

Regarding this clone: The sample holds other DNA sequences that translate to the same CDR3. The chain employs TRBV29-1 and TRBJ2-1; D gene uncertain. Germline assignment: CDR1 SQVTM and CDR2 ANQGSEA. The V and J ends lost 3 bases and 7 bases respectively, with 4 bases between them. CDR3 size: 10 residues. CDR3 coding DNA: TGCAGCGTTGAGGTTAATGAGCAGTTCTTC. Translating gives CSVEVNEQFF.

The V gene is TRBV30, the J gene TRBJ1-2; D not resolved. The CDR3 has 12 residues. CDR1 and CDR2 from the germline V gene are GTSNPN and SVGIG (reference sequence). V shed 4 bases and J shed 2 bases, with 8 bases lying between them. The CDR3 sequence is CAWILGNYGYTF. Here the CDR3 DNA reads TGTGCCTGGATATTAGGGAACTATGGCTACACCTTC.